A single sample gave rise to the 19 T cell receptor beta chains below, sequenced in a study of STAT5B mutations in CD4+ large granular lymphocyte leukemia. Repertoires were generated with immunoSEQ multiplex PCR, while TCRdb's copy carries only in-frame clones and drops some. Among roughly 40,000 clones listed, roughly four fifths were seen once. The specimen was CD4+ T cells from blood buffy coats. These receptors all come from a human donor in good health.

The chain recombines TRBV10-3 with TRBJ1-4; TRBD1 is a possible D gene (5 bases). Trimming removed 10 bases at V and 3 bases at J, with 12 bases between. The CDR3 contains 13 residues. The germline V gene encodes CDR1 ENHRY and CDR2 SYGVKD. The CDR3 loop reads CATGRAPNEKLFF. CDR3 sequence (DNA): TGTGCCACCGGCAGGGCCCCTAATGAAAAACTGTTTTTT.

This chain uses TRBV10-3 with TRBJ1-1, with TRBD1 matching over 11 bases. The V gene end was trimmed by 6 bases and the J gene end by 1 base; junction bases not matched to a gene: 4. The CDR3 length is 15 residues. Germline loops: CDR1 ENHRY, CDR2 SYGVKD. The CDR3 loop is CAISGQGAGNTEAFF. The CDR3 coding sequence is TGTGCCATCAGCGGACAGGGGGCAGGGAACACTGAAGCTTTCTTT.

The rearrangement joins TRBV7-2 to TRBJ2-1; 10 bases line up with TRBD2. The CDR3 spans 15 residues. Trimming took 4 bases from V and 3 from J; bases not matched to a gene: 3. The germline CDR1 and CDR2 sequences are SGHTA and FQGNSA. This CDR3 reads CASSSWTSGYNEQFF. CDR3 bases: TGTGCCAGCAGCTCTTGGACTAGCGGCTACAATGAGCAGTTCTTC.

The chain has TRBV7-8 and TRBJ1-2, with TRBD1 identical over 8 bases. The CDR3 loop spans 17 amino acids. The V gene's germline CDR1 is SGHVS and CDR2 FQNEAQ. The J segment lost 5 bases and the V segment lost 0 bases, leaving 11 bases of the junction unmatched. CDR3 region: CASSLAPPGQGIYGYTF. CDR3 sequence (DNA): TGTGCCAGCAGCTTAGCCCCCCCAGGACAGGGAATTTATGGCTACACCTTC.

This clone occurred a few times. V gene TRBV10-2 combines with J gene TRBJ1-1; a weak D match, TRBD1 (5 bases). The CDR3 is 13 residues long. Germline V CDR1 and CDR2: WSHSY, SAAADI. Trimming shortened V by 5 bases and J by 3 bases, and 10 bases separated the two germline ends. CDR3 sequence reads: CASSRGIDTEAFF. The CDR3 coding sequence is TGCGCCAGCAGTCGGGGCATTGACACTGAAGCTTTCTTT.

The J gene is TRBJ2-5, the V gene TRBV4-1; D is unresolved. The J call is in doubt because the DNA end fits TRBJ2-7 better. The CDR3 has 14 amino acids. Germline CDR1 reads MGHRA; CDR2 reads YSYEKL. CDR3 region: CASSQDINPYEQYF. CDR3 bases: TGCGCCAGCAGCCAAGATATTAACCCCTACGAGCAGTACTTC.

This chain uses TRBV6-5 with TRBJ2-7; D might be TRBD2 (6 bases). V shed 7 bases and J shed 3 bases, with 19 bases lying between them. The CDR3 sequence is 15 residues long. Germline-derived CDR1 and CDR2 are MNHEY and SVGAGI. CDR3 DNA sequence: TGTGCCAGCATCGATGCGGGAAGGGGTTACTACGAGCAGTACTTC. It codes for CASIDAGRGYYEQYF.

The sample holds one count of this clone. The chain employs TRBV18 and TRBJ2-5, with D unresolved. Trimming shortened V by 3 bases and J by 4 bases, and 9 bases separated the two germline ends. Germline CDR1 reads KGHSH; CDR2 reads LQKENI. The CDR3 spans 13 residues. CDR3 protein: CASSPGQRETQYF. DNA of the CDR3: TGTGCCAGCTCACCGGGCCAAAGAGAGACCCAGTACTTC.

This clone was recorded once. The gene calls are TRBV2 and TRBJ2-3; 12 positions agree with TRBD2. With 5 bases clipped from V and 2 bases from J, the junction kept 2 bases outside the gene matches. The germline V gene encodes CDR1 SNHLY and CDR2 FYNNEI. The CDR3 is 15 amino acids. The CDR3 protein is CASSRTSGNTDTQYF. CDR3 nucleotide sequence: TGTGCCAGCAGTAGGACTAGCGGGAACACAGATACGCAGTATTTT.

V gene TRBV5-4 combines with J gene TRBJ1-5; TRBD1 might be the D (5 bases). This CDR3 has 18 residues. V was pared by 0 bases and J by 2 bases, with 18 bases between. Germline CDR1 and CDR2: SGHNT and YYREEE (reference sequence). CDR3: CASSLGGTSEVGNQPQHF. The CDR3 DNA reads TGTGCCAGCAGCTTGGGGGGGACCTCGGAGGTGGGCAATCAGCCCCAGCATTTT. Based on the CDR3 plus reference TRBV5-4 and TRBJ1-5, the full variable domain is ETGVTQSPTHLIKTRGQQVTLRCSSQSGHNTVSWYQQALGQGPQFIFQYYREEENGRGNFPPRFSGLQFPNYSSELNVNALELDDSALYLCASSLGGTSEVGNQPQHFGDGTRLSIL.

This chain uses TRBV6-1 with TRBJ1-4; D is unclear. The V gene's germline CDR1 is MNHNS and CDR2 SASEGT. The CDR3 loop spans 13 amino acids. Trimming pared 4 bases from V and 12 bases from J, leaving 15 bases between. The CDR3 bases are TGTGCCAGCAGTGTGGACGGTGATGTGCAACTGTTTTTT. This translates into CASSVDGDVQLFF.

The chain uses TRBV6-1 and TRBJ1-1; D ambiguous. V lost 1 base to trimming and J lost 10 bases, with 10 bases between them. The V gene's germline CDR1 is MNHNS and CDR2 SASEGT. The CDR3 totals 12 residues. The CDR3 coding sequence is TGTGCCAGCAGTGAAGGACTGAGGTCAGCTTTCTTT. Residues: CASSEGLRSAFF.

The chain joins TRBV27 to TRBJ1-5; D remains ambiguous. This CDR3 region has 13 residues. Germline loops: CDR1 MNHEY, CDR2 SMNVEV (reference sequence). V lost 2 bases to trimming and J lost 5 bases, with 7 bases between them. CDR3 region: CASSLTRDQPQHF. The DNA for the CDR3 is TGTGCCAGCAGTTTAACTAGGGATCAGCCCCAGCATTTT.

This clone was found once. V usage is TRBV2 and J usage is TRBJ2-1, with 9 nucleotides matching TRBD1. With V trimmed by 5 bases and J by 9 bases, 8 bases remained unmatched. This CDR3 region has 14 residues. Germline V gene lookup returns CDR1 SNHLY and CDR2 FYNNEI. CDR3: CASSWGTGNGEQFF. In DNA form, the CDR3 reads TGTGCCAGCAGTTGGGGGACAGGGAACGGTGAGCAGTTCTTC.

The rearrangement uses TRBV29-1 and TRBJ1-1; 11 bases align to TRBD1. This CDR3 is 16 amino acids long. V was pared by 7 bases and J by 0 bases, with 10 bases of the junction left unmatched. Looked up from germline, CDR1 is SQVTM and CDR2 is ANQGSEA. As DNA, the CDR3 is TGCAGCGGATCCGGGACAGGGGGTGAGATGAACACTGAAGCTTTCTTT. Amino acid sequence: CSGSGTGGEMNTEAFF.

The J gene is TRBJ1-1, the V gene TRBV10-3; D is undetermined. CDR3 length: 13 amino acids. CDR1 and CDR2 from the germline V gene are ENHRY and SYGVKD. Trimming took 4 bases from V and 3 from J, leaving 9 bases between them. This chain's CDR3 is CAISGSKDTEAFF. The CDR3 region has the DNA TGTGCCATCAGTGGAAGTAAGGACACTGAAGCTTTCTTT.

The J gene is TRBJ2-1, the V gene TRBV7-2; 10 bases agree with TRBD2. This CDR3 is built from 15 residues. The V gene end was trimmed by 3 bases and the J gene end by 8 bases; junction bases not matched to a gene: 7. Germline loops: CDR1 SGHTA, CDR2 FQGNSA. CDR3 amino acids: CASSLTSGPWDEQFF. The CDR3 DNA follows: TGTGCCAGCAGCTTGACTAGCGGGCCTTGGGATGAGCAGTTCTTC. The whole variable domain, remainder taken from reference TRBV7-2 and TRBJ2-1, is GAGVSQSPSNKVTEKGKDVELRCDPISGHTALYWYRQSLGQGLEFLIYFQGNSAPDKSGLPSDRFSAERTGGSVSTLTIQRTQQEDSAVYLCASSLTSGPWDEQFFGPGTRLTVL.

This clone was counted only a few times. The chain carries TRBV19 and TRBJ1-5, with 7 bases fitting TRBD1. After removal of 8 bases from V and 5 bases from J, the junction contained 12 bases not matched to a gene. Per the germline V gene, CDR1 is LNHDA and CDR2 is SQIVND (reference sequence). The CDR3 contains 15 residues. The CDR3 sequence is CASRLDRVGDQPQHF. Written as DNA, the CDR3 is TGTGCCAGTCGCCTCGACAGGGTCGGCGATCAGCCCCAGCATTTT.

The V call is TRBV7-2, the J call TRBJ1-1; TRBD1 matches 12 bases. This CDR3 spans 13 amino acids. Trimming cost V 4 bases and J 11 bases; bases outside gene matches: 5. Looked up from germline, CDR1 is SGHTA and CDR2 is FQGNSA. The CDR3 here is CASSWGQGAQAFF. The DNA for the CDR3 is TGTGCCAGCAGCTGGGGACAGGGGGCCCAGGCTTTCTTT.